The 26 T cell receptor beta chains presented below share a single source sample, sequenced in a study of T cell changes during pregnancy in multiple sclerosis. Sequencing was performed with immunoSEQ multiplex PCR; in TCRdb, only in-frame clones are kept and a portion is missing. The sample includes about 75,000 clones, nearly 95% of them seen just once. This specimen was CD4+ T cells from peripheral blood mononuclear cells, taken after pregnancy. All receptors come from a female donor with multiple sclerosis, enrolled in a pregnancy study.

This chain joins TRBV9 and TRBJ2-2; 8 bases fit TRBD1. Germline lookup yields CDR1 SGDLS and CDR2 YYNGEE. With V trimmed by 3 bases and J by 0 bases, 10 bases remained unmatched. The CDR3 is made up of 18 amino acids. CDR3 bases: TGTGCCAGCAGCGCACTGTTAAACAGGGGGGCGAACACCGGGGAGCTGTTTTTT. Amino acid sequence: CASSALLNRGANTGELFF.

This clone was detected once. This chain joins TRBV6-5 and TRBJ2-1; D remains ambiguous. Trimming removed 5 bases at V and 2 bases at J, with 10 bases between. The CDR3 is made up of 14 amino acids. Germline V gives CDR1 MNHEY, CDR2 SVGAGI. CDR3 region: CASSAARAYNEQFF. The DNA for the CDR3 is TGTGCCAGCAGTGCCGCCCGGGCCTACAATGAGCAGTTCTTC.

The chain has TRBV7-2 and TRBJ2-3; D may be TRBD2 (5 bases). Germline CDR1 reads SGHTA; CDR2 reads FQGNSA. Deletions cut 5 bases from V and 5 bases from J, with 20 bases between. The CDR3 is 16 amino acids. The CDR3 loop reads CASSIKTGFWGDTQYF. In DNA form, the CDR3 reads TGTGCCAGCAGCATAAAAACGGGGTTCTGGGGAGATACGCAGTATTTT.

CDR3 in amino acids: CASNQVFTYEQYF. In DNA, the CDR3 is TGTGCCAGCAATCAAGTTTTTACTTACGAGCAGTACTTC. The chain is built from TRBV6-1 and TRBJ2-7; no clear D gene. The germline gives CDR1 MNHNS, CDR2 SASEGT. This CDR3 has 13 residues. The germline V and J ends were trimmed by 7 bases and 4 bases, with 14 bases remaining between them.

As DNA, the CDR3 is TGTGCCAGCAGTGTTACTAGCGGGAGGGGCCATGAGCAGTTCTTC. Protein product: CASSVTSGRGHEQFF. The J gene is TRBJ2-1, the V gene TRBV25-1, with TRBD2 matching over 13 bases. The CDR3 contains 15 residues. Germline V gives CDR1 MGHDK, CDR2 SYGVNS. Trimming took 4 bases from V and 8 from J; bases not matched to a gene: 5. Complete variable domain (other parts from reference TRBV25-1 and TRBJ2-1): EADIYQTPRYLVIGTGKKITLECSQTMGHDKMYWYQQDPGMELHLIHYSYGVNSTEKGDLSSESTVSRIRTEHFPLTLESARPSHTSQYLCASSVTSGRGHEQFFGPGTRLTVL.

The gene calls are TRBV28 and TRBJ2-7; 7 bases match TRBD1. This CDR3 has 12 residues. J gave up 7 bases and V 6 bases, and 6 bases lay outside the gene matches. CDR1 and CDR2 (germline): MDHEN, SYDVKM. This chain's CDR3 is CASRRGPREQYF. CDR3 sequence (DNA): TGTGCCAGCAGGAGGGGGCCTCGGGAGCAGTACTTC.

The chain links TRBV7-9 to TRBJ1-5; tentative D call: TRBD1 (5 bases). V was shortened by 3 bases and J by 5 bases, with 8 bases between the two germline ends. Germline CDR1 reads SEHNR; CDR2 reads FQNEAQ (reference sequence). The CDR3 is 13 amino acids. CDR3 residues: CASSFAGDQPQHF. CDR3 DNA: TGTGCCAGCAGCTTCGCGGGGGATCAGCCCCAGCATTTT.

The chain couples TRBV29-1 to TRBJ2-7; 7 bases are shared with TRBD2. The CDR3 runs to 13 residues. The V and J ends lost 7 bases and 3 bases, in that order; junction bases with no gene match: 9. Germline CDR1 and CDR2: SQVTM and ANQGSEA. The CDR3, as DNA: TGCAGCGCGGGGGGACTCCTAGGCTACGAGCAGTACTTC. This sequence encodes CSAGGLLGYEQYF.

The CDR3 protein is CASSGGLIREQYF. The CDR3 DNA reads TGTGCCAGCAGCGGTGGACTAATTCGCGAGCAGTACTTC. J is TRBJ2-7 and V is TRBV7-2; TRBD2 is a possible D gene (6 bases). From germline, CDR1 is SGHTA and CDR2 FQGNSA. The germline V and J ends were trimmed by 5 bases and 6 bases, with 14 bases remaining between them. There are 13 residues in the CDR3.

V gene TRBV5-1 combines with J gene TRBJ1-3; TRBD1 matches 8 bases. The CDR3 runs 15 residues. V lost 0 bases to trimming and J lost 3 bases; unmatched junction nucleotides: 2. CDR1 and CDR2 (germline): SGHRS, YFSETQ. The DNA for the CDR3 is TGCGCCAGCAGCTTGGCAGGGGGCGTTGGAAACACCATATATTTT. Its translation: CASSLAGGVGNTIYF. The full variable domain, its missing parts supplied by reference TRBV5-1 and TRBJ1-3, is KAGVTQTPRYLIKTRGQQVTLSCSPISGHRSVSWYQQTPGQGLQFLFEYFSETQRNKGNFPGRFSGRQFSNSRSEMNVSTLELGDSALYLCASSLAGGVGNTIYFGEGSWLTVV.

The gene calls are TRBV7-2 and TRBJ2-7; perhaps TRBD1 as D (5 bases). The V end lost 2 bases, the J end lost 3 bases, and 8 bases lay between the germline ends. Germline-derived CDR1 and CDR2 are SGHTA and FQGNSA. The CDR3 has 13 amino acids. CDR3 bases: TGTGCCAGCAGCTTAAACAGGTTCTACGAGCAGTACTTC. Protein sequence: CASSLNRFYEQYF.

The V call is TRBV4-2, the J call TRBJ2-7; D is perhaps TRBD2 (6 bases). V was trimmed by 0 bases and J by 6 bases, leaving 9 bases between them. This CDR3 contains 13 residues. Germline CDR1 LGHNA, CDR2 YNFKEQ. This CDR3 reads CASSQDPEGEQYF. The CDR3 coding sequence is TGTGCCAGCAGCCAAGATCCGGAGGGCGAGCAGTACTTC.

CDR3 in DNA: TGTGCCAGTAGGTCCGGGACTAGCGGGAGAGGGGATACGCAGTATTTT. It is translated as CASRSGTSGRGDTQYF. The rearrangement joins TRBV19 to TRBJ2-3, with 14 bases lining up with TRBD2. Germline V gives CDR1 LNHDA, CDR2 SQIVND (reference sequence). The ends lost 6 bases at V and 6 bases at J; junction bases unmatched: 8. This CDR3 has 16 amino acids.

The chain combines TRBV9 with TRBJ1-3; no firm D call. The CDR3 is 17 amino acids. Germline-derived CDR1 and CDR2 are SGDLS and YYNGEE. Trimming cost V 4 bases and J 0 bases, with 17 bases left between them. CDR3 sequence (DNA): TGTGCCAGCAGCACTACGTTCGAGGTGCGCTCTGGAAACACCATATATTTT. Translated: CASSTTFEVRSGNTIYF.

This clone came up a few times. V usage is TRBV9 and J usage is TRBJ2-3; D unresolved. The CDR3 totals 16 residues. Germline V gives CDR1 SGDLS, CDR2 YYNGEE. V lost 0 bases to trimming and J lost 0 bases, with 11 bases between them. CDR3 amino acids: CASSVGWRLSTDTQYF. CDR3 DNA: TGTGCCAGCAGCGTAGGCTGGCGGCTTAGCACAGATACGCAGTATTTT.

This clone appeared a few times. The chain links TRBV15 to TRBJ1-3, with 7 bases fitting TRBD1. The CDR3 sequence is 19 residues long. Germline V gives CDR1 LNHNV, CDR2 YYDKDF (reference sequence). The junction had 15 bases not matched to a gene; V was cut back by 0 bases and J by 4 bases. CDR3: CATSRDHSILTGSGNTIYF. The CDR3 DNA reads TGTGCCACCAGCAGAGATCACTCCATCTTGACAGGGTCCGGAAACACCATATATTTT.

The V and J genes are TRBV19 and TRBJ2-2; a possible D gene is TRBD2 (5 bases). The CDR3 is 18 amino acids. Germline CDR1 LNHDA, CDR2 SQIVND (reference sequence). The V end was cut by 8 bases, the J end by 5 bases, with 27 bases between. CDR3 sequence reads: CASAKGISATPRTGELFF. In DNA form, the CDR3 reads TGTGCCAGTGCAAAAGGGATTAGCGCAACTCCGAGGACCGGGGAGCTGTTTTTT.

This clone has only one observation. J is TRBJ1-6 and V is TRBV6-5, with a weak D call TRBD1 (5 bases). Germline CDR1 reads MNHEY; CDR2 reads SVGAGI. The V end was cut by 0 bases, the J end by 8 bases, with 14 bases between. CDR3 size: 16 residues. The CDR3: CASSYSSGDFYSPLHF. In DNA form, the CDR3 reads TGTGCCAGCAGTTACTCTTCCGGGGACTTCTATTCACCCCTCCACTTT.

The V and J genes are TRBV18 and TRBJ2-2, with 11 bases fitting TRBD2. CDR3 size: 15 residues. Germline V gene data show CDR1 as KGHSH and CDR2 as LQKENI. V shed 3 bases, J shed 6 bases, and the junction held 3 bases outside the gene matches. The CDR3 sequence: CASSPTSGVAGELFF. CDR3 bases: TGTGCCAGCTCACCGACTAGCGGGGTAGCCGGGGAGCTGTTTTTT.

V usage is TRBV19 and J usage is TRBJ2-2; D is uncertain. CDR3 length equals 15 residues. The V end lost 2 bases, the J end lost 2 bases, and 9 bases lay between the germline ends. Germline CDR1 is LNHDA and CDR2 is SQIVND (reference sequence). This chain's CDR3 is CASSIIKANTGELFF. CDR3 DNA sequence: TGTGCCAGTAGTATAATTAAAGCAAACACCGGGGAGCTGTTTTTT.

Comment on this clone: Other nucleotide sequences from this sample produce the same CDR3. V usage is TRBV19 and J usage is TRBJ2-2; TRBD1 aligns across 7 bases. The CDR3 sequence is 16 residues long. The V gene's germline CDR1 is LNHDA and CDR2 SQIVND (reference sequence). The ends lost 3 bases at V and 0 bases at J; junction bases unmatched: 4. The chain's CDR3 is CASSIIQGANTGELFF. In DNA, the CDR3 is TGTGCCAGTAGTATTATCCAGGGGGCGAACACCGGGGAGCTGTTTTTT.

The J gene is TRBJ2-2, the V gene TRBV19, with D perhaps TRBD2 (6 bases). In germline, CDR1 is LNHDA, CDR2 SQIVND (reference sequence). V shed 3 bases and J shed 6 bases, with 11 bases lying between them. This CDR3 comprises 14 residues. CDR3 sequence reads: CASSIGGEAGELFF. CDR3 bases: TGTGCCAGTAGTATTGGAGGGGAAGCCGGGGAGCTGTTTTTT.

This sequence joins TRBV15 and TRBJ2-3; 7 bases are a match to TRBD1. This CDR3 comprises 12 residues. In germline, CDR1 is LNHNV, CDR2 YYDKDF (reference sequence). Trimming removed 3 bases from V and 10 bases from J; junction bases left unmatched: 4. The CDR3 spells CATSSGQVAQYF. The CDR3 DNA reads as TGTGCCACCAGCAGTGGACAGGTCGCGCAGTATTTT.

V gene TRBV18 combines with J gene TRBJ2-1, with 12 bases lining up with TRBD2. The CDR3 consists of 14 residues. The trim removed 6 bases at V and 8 bases at J, leaving 5 bases unmatched. In germline, CDR1 is KGHSH, CDR2 LQKENI. CDR3 region: CASSGLAGLDEQFF. In DNA form, the CDR3 reads TGTGCCAGCTCCGGACTAGCGGGACTGGATGAGCAGTTCTTC.

This sequence joins TRBV19 and TRBJ2-4, with TRBD2 as a possible D gene (5 bases). This CDR3 has 15 residues. Germline lookup yields CDR1 LNHDA and CDR2 SQIVND (reference sequence). Trimming shortened V by 5 bases and J by 0 bases, and 11 bases separated the two germline ends. DNA of the CDR3: TGTGCCAGTAGTTTAGGACTGGTAGCCAAAAACATTCAGTACTTC. As protein: CASSLGLVAKNIQYF.

The chain joins TRBV7-9 to TRBJ2-7, with D tentatively TRBD2 (6 bases). This CDR3 is built from 16 residues. CDR1 is SEHNR, CDR2 FQNEAQ, per germline (reference sequence). The V gene lost 2 bases and the J gene lost 6 bases, with 20 bases spanning the gap. The CDR3 sequence is CASSLMRDRVRGEQYF. The CDR3 DNA reads as TGTGCCAGCAGCTTAATGCGGGATCGGGTCCGGGGCGAGCAGTACTTC.